The rows below give T cell receptor beta chains drawn from one sample of a study of blood T cell repertoires in COVID-19. Clones were sequenced by immunoSEQ multiplex PCR, and TCRdb holds only the in-frame ones, with some missing. Here the sample spans some 130,000 clones, 75% to 90% being singletons. The specimen sequenced was peripheral blood. All receptors derive from a man in his fifties with active COVID-19. Both conserved end residues are part of each CDR3. Fields, in order: D gene, clone size, J gene, V gene, CDR3 protein, CDR3 DNA. The D gene is left open where the match is weak. The size of a clone is reported for some rows only, either as once, few or many, or as a class for expanded clones.

TRBD2	.	TRBJ2-3	TRBV19	CASSIGRGLADTQYF	TGTGCCAGTAGTATTGGGCGGGGGTTGGCAGATACGCAGTATTTT
TRBD2	.	TRBJ2-3	TRBV15	CATSRLGTSTTDTQYF	TGTGCCACCAGCAGACTCGGGACTAGCACCACAGATACGCAGTATTTT
.	few	TRBJ2-7	TRBV5-1	CASSLASTTGEQYF	TGCGCCAGCAGCTTGGCGAGCACGACGGGCGAGCAGTACTTC
TRBD2	.	TRBJ2-3	TRBV7-9	CASSSRTSGFTDTQYF	TGTGCCAGCAGCTCAAGGACTAGCGGGTTCACAGATACGCAGTATTTT
.	few	TRBJ1-5	TRBV19	CASSIRPGRGLNQPQHF	TGTGCCAGTAGTATTCGTCCAGGGCGGGGGCTCAATCAGCCCCAGCATTTT
TRBD1	.	TRBJ2-7	TRBV6-5	CASSYDRGPYEQYF	TGTGCCAGCAGTTATGACAGGGGCCCCTACGAGCAGTACTTC
TRBD2	once	TRBJ2-2	TRBV11-3	CASRSSGGTGELFF	TGTGCCAGCAGATCTAGCGGGGGTACCGGGGAGCTGTTTTTT
TRBD1	.	TRBJ1-2	TRBV5-1	CASSSALPGQGASGYTF	TGCGCCAGCAGCTCAGCATTACCGGGACAGGGGGCATCTGGCTACACCTTC
.	.	TRBJ1-2	TRBV5-4	CASSFLGAYGYTF	TGTGCCAGCAGCTTTTTGGGGGCATATGGCTACACCTTC
TRBD2	.	TRBJ2-1	TRBV7-9	CASSLERLAGGYNEQFF	TGTGCCAGCAGCTTAGAGAGACTAGCGGGGGGTTACAATGAGCAGTTCTTC
TRBD1	.	TRBJ1-3	TRBV28	CASSRSQGVQGNTIYF	TGTGCCAGCAGTCGCTCACAGGGGGTTCAAGGAAACACCATATATTTT
.	.	TRBJ2-3	TRBV2	CASGVLDTQYF	TGTGCCAGCGGAGTCCTCGATACGCAGTATTTT
.	.	TRBJ2-7	TRBV3-1/TRBV3-2	CASSQSRGEQYF	TGTGCCAGCAGCCAAAGTAGGGGGGAGCAGTACTTC